The source of this T cell receptor (beta chain) is a study of blood T cell repertoires in COVID-19. The method was immunoSEQ multiplex PCR; TCRdb's version includes in-frame clones alone and lacks a portion of them. The sample consists of 150,000 to 200,000 clones, about four fifths of them appearing once. J lost 7 bases, V lost 3 bases, and 15 bases had no gene match. The length of the CDR3 is 16 residues. CDR1 and CDR2 (germline): SGDLS, YYNGEE. The sequencing input was PBMCs or T cells enriched from blood (not recorded which). This sequence was found in an older woman who had recovered from COVID-19. The chain couples TRBV9 to TRBJ2-7, with TRBD1 matching 8 bases. The CDR3 DNA follows: TGTGCCAGCAGCGGTAAACCCGGGACAGGCCTCCGTGAGCAGTACTTC. This codes for CASSGKPGTGLREQYF.